These 26 T cell receptor beta chains were all obtained from the same sample, sequenced in a study of molecular identifiers for immune sequencing clone quantification. TCRdb passed the PCR reads through MiXCR, listing each CDR3 protein once. Counted here are about 320,000 distinct CDR3 sequences, about 22% occurring once; the ten biggest clones make up about 0.79%. The material sequenced was naive CD8+ T cells from blood, with Jurkat cell RNA spiked in. Subset specified: FACS-sorted CD8+CD4-CCR7+CD45RA+ naive T cells. The source is a human donor in good health. Some libraries in this study had Jurkat cell RNA spiked in.

This clonotype showed up just a few times. The chain joins TRBV6-2 or TRBV6-3 to TRBJ2-7; D ambiguous. Germline CDR1 reads MNHEY; CDR2 reads SVGEGT. Trimming stripped 5 bases from V and 0 bases from J, with 11 bases between. This CDR3 is 14 amino acids long. CDR3 sequence reads: CASSAKVGSYEQYF. The CDR3, as DNA: TGTGCCAGCAGTGCAAAAGTCGGCTCCTACGAGCAGTACTTC.

This clonotype came up a few times. This chain joins TRBV14 and TRBJ1-1; 7 positions match TRBD1. Germline loops: CDR1 SGHDN, CDR2 FVKESK. The ends lost 0 bases at V and 4 bases at J; junction bases unmatched: 14. The CDR3 sequence is 18 residues long. The CDR3 region has the DNA TGTGCCAGCAGCCAAGAACAATGGGCGGAAGGGGGCATCACTGAAGCTTTCTTT. This sequence encodes CASSQEQWAEGGITEAFF.

As concerns this clonotype: Germline and junction disagree at one end, which may indicate a read error. The gene calls are TRBV14 and TRBJ1-1; D not certain. Germline V gives CDR1 SGHDN, CDR2 FVKESK. CDR3 length: 11 residues. CDR3 protein: CAGSQGTEAFF. In DNA, the CDR3 is TGTGCCGGCAGCCAAGGCACTGAAGCTTTCTTT.

A remark on this clonotype: This clone may be a read error of a much larger clone one base away. V gene TRBV13 combines with J gene TRBJ1-4; tentatively, D is TRBD1 (5 bases). CDR3 length: 14 amino acids. CDR1 is PRHDT and CDR2 is FYEKMQ in the germline V gene (reference sequence). The CDR3 protein is CASSLRGANEKLSF. In nucleotides, the CDR3 is TGTGCCAGCAGCTTGAGAGGGGCCAATGAAAAACTGTCTTTT.

Ten or more counts support this clonotype. This rearrangement joins TRBV14 to TRBJ2-7; 7 bases map to TRBD2. After removal of 1 base from V and 0 bases from J, the junction contained 3 bases not matched to a gene. The CDR3 is made up of 15 amino acids. Germline CDR1 and CDR2: SGHDN and FVKESK. CDR3 in amino acids: CASSQGPSGSYEQYF. CDR3 nucleotide sequence: TGTGCCAGCAGCCAAGGCCCTAGCGGCTCCTACGAGCAGTACTTC.

The chain uses TRBV10-3 and TRBJ2-1; 7 nucleotides match TRBD1. The CDR3 has 14 amino acids. Looked up from germline, CDR1 is ENHRY and CDR2 is SYGVKD. J lost 7 bases, V lost 3 bases, and 6 bases had no gene match. Written as DNA, the CDR3 is TGTGCCATCAGTGAAGGGGGCCCGGGGAATGAGCAGTTCTTC. It codes for CAISEGGPGNEQFF.

This clonotype was detected ten times or more. V is TRBV19 and J is TRBJ2-5; D unclear. The ends were cut back, 7 bases at V and 3 bases at J, with 12 bases in the middle. The germline V gene encodes CDR1 LNHDA and CDR2 SQIVND (reference sequence). This CDR3 contains 13 residues. The DNA of the CDR3 is TGTGCCAGTATCGGTGGGGTTGAAGAGACCCAGTACTTC. This codes for CASIGGVEETQYF.

This clonotype has ten or more counts. V usage is TRBV24-1 and J usage is TRBJ2-7; TRBD1 matches at 8 bases. Germline V CDR1 and CDR2: KGHDR, SFDVKD. CDR3 length: 13 amino acids. V lost 4 bases, J lost 6 bases, and 4 bases stayed unmatched. CDR3 protein: CATSEIQGGEQYF. The CDR3, as DNA: TGTGCCACCAGTGAGATACAGGGGGGCGAGCAGTACTTC.

This clonotype was counted many times. This chain connects TRBV7-9 to TRBJ2-7; D tentatively fits TRBD1 or TRBD2 (6 bases each). Between the trimmed V and J ends, which lost 1 base and 1 base, there was a span of 11 bases. CDR1 and CDR2 (germline): SEHNR, FQNEAQ (reference sequence). The CDR3 spans 15 residues. CDR3 in DNA: TGTGCCAGCAGCTTAGGAGGGGGGCTTTCCTACGAGCAGTACTTC. Translated: CASSLGGGLSYEQYF.

This clonotype showed up just a few times. The chain recombines TRBV30 with TRBJ2-7; D ambiguous. Germline V gene lookup returns CDR1 GTSNPN and CDR2 SVGIG (reference sequence). The germline V and J ends were trimmed by 3 bases and 2 bases, with 5 bases remaining between them. This CDR3 is 11 amino acids long. CDR3 coding DNA: TGTGCCTGGAGAAGTGCCTACGAGCAGTACTTC. It codes for CAWRSAYEQYF.

This clonotype has ten or more counts. The chain employs TRBV29-1 and TRBJ1-1; TRBD1 aligns across 8 bases. The CDR3 extends over 15 amino acids. J was trimmed by 1 base and V by 5 bases; bases with no gene match: 9. From germline, CDR1 is SQVTM and CDR2 ANQGSEA. The CDR3 region is CSVLLWTGRNTEAFF. The CDR3 DNA sequence: TGCAGCGTTTTACTCTGGACAGGGCGGAACACTGAAGCTTTCTTT.

This clonotype has at least ten counts. This may stem from a read error, because a much larger clone lies one nucleotide away. The V gene is TRBV5-4, the J gene TRBJ2-7, with D maybe TRBD1 (6 bases). The CDR3 consists of 14 residues. Trimming removed 2 bases from V and 2 bases from J, with 11 bases in between. The germline V gene encodes CDR1 SGHNT and CDR2 YYREEE (reference sequence). The DNA of the CDR3 is TGTGCCAGCAGCTTCGAACAGGGTGCCTACGAGCAGTACTTC. Translation gives CASSFEQGAYEQYF.

CDR3 sequence (DNA): TGTGCCAGCAGTAGGACAGGGTCTTTCGAGACCCAGTACTTC. Protein sequence: CASSRTGSFETQYF. The chain employs TRBV12-3 or TRBV12-4 and TRBJ2-5; 8 bases align to TRBD1. V gave up 5 bases and J gave up 5 bases; unmatched junction bases: 7. The length of the CDR3 is 14 residues.

This clonotype occurred many times. The V and J genes are TRBV12-3 or TRBV12-4 and TRBJ2-2, with a tentative D call TRBD2 (6 bases). V lost 4 bases to trimming and J lost 1 base, with 10 bases between them. The CDR3 has 15 residues. The CDR3 loop reads CASSSSGGNTGELFF. For the CDR3, the DNA is TGTGCCAGCAGTTCCTCCGGGGGGAACACCGGGGAGCTGTTTTTT.

In this sample, this clonotype turned up a few times. The chain combines TRBV20-1 with TRBJ2-3, with 7 bases fitting TRBD2. CDR1 DFQATT and CDR2 SNEGSKA come from the germline V gene (reference sequence). The ends lost 4 bases at V and 5 bases at J; junction bases unmatched: 15. This CDR3 contains 16 residues. CDR3 coding DNA: TGCAGTGCTACCGACAGACTAGCCTCCCAACAAGATACGCAGTATTTT. Its translation: CSATDRLASQQDTQYF.

The genes are TRBV12-3 or TRBV12-4 and TRBJ2-5, with D possibly called TRBD1 or TRBD2 (5 bases each). V was trimmed by 6 bases and J by 4 bases, leaving 12 bases between them. The CDR3 extends over 13 amino acids. The CDR3 DNA follows: TGTGCCAGCAGGATTGGGGGTAGAGAGACCCAGTACTTC. Translation gives CASRIGGRETQYF.

As regards this clonotype: This may come from a read error, since a much larger clone is one base off. The chain employs TRBV4-1 and TRBJ2-1, with a possible D match to TRBD1 (6 bases). The CDR3 is made up of 12 amino acids. V lost 2 bases to trimming and J lost 12 bases, with 11 bases between them. Germline CDR1 reads MGHRA; CDR2 reads YSYEKL. CDR3 sequence (DNA): TGCGCCAGCAGCCAAAACAGGGATGGGCAGTTCTTC. The encoded protein is CASSQNRDGQFF.

This clonotype was picked up many times. The V call is TRBV3-1, the J call TRBJ2-7; no firm D call. V lost 1 base to trimming and J lost 3 bases, with 7 bases between them. CDR3 length: 13 amino acids. Germline loops: CDR1 LGHDT, CDR2 YNNKEL (reference sequence). This CDR3 reads CASSQGPGYEQYF. CDR3 DNA: TGTGCCAGCAGCCAAGGACCCGGCTACGAGCAGTACTTC.

As for this clonotype: Only one base separates this from a far larger clonotype, so it likely reflects a read error. The J gene is TRBJ1-5, the V gene TRBV12-3 or TRBV12-4; tentative D call: TRBD1 (5 bases). TRBJ2-3 matches the DNA end more closely, so the J call is doubtful. CDR3 length: 14 amino acids. CDR3 sequence: CASSLAGSNQPQYF. The CDR3 DNA follows: TGTGCCAGCAGTTTGGCAGGGTCCAATCAGCCCCAGTATTTT.

The chain carries TRBV7-9 and TRBJ1-4; 7 bases are shared with TRBD1. The CDR3 totals 16 residues. V shed 2 bases and J 7 bases; nucleotides not matched to a gene: 10. Per the germline V gene, CDR1 is SEHNR and CDR2 is FQNEAQ (reference sequence). The CDR3 region is CASSLTAGTAPEKLFF. The CDR3 DNA sequence: TGTGCCAGCAGCTTAACAGCCGGGACAGCCCCTGAAAAACTGTTTTTT.

Ten or more counts support this clonotype. The genes are TRBV6-6 and TRBJ1-1; D ambiguous. Trimming took off 5 bases at V and 5 bases at J, with 9 bases between the two ends. The CDR3 totals 12 residues. CDR1 MNHNY and CDR2 SVGAGI come from the germline V gene (reference sequence). The chain's CDR3 is CASSTSGTEAFF. The CDR3 DNA is TGTGCCAGCAGTACGTCCGGGACTGAAGCTTTCTTT.

This clonotype was seen repeatedly, ten times or more. The chain carries TRBV20-1 and TRBJ2-5; 13 bases agree with TRBD2. The germline CDR1 and CDR2 sequences are DFQATT and SNEGSKA (reference sequence). This CDR3 is built from 15 residues. The V and J ends lost 3 bases and 8 bases, in that order; junction bases with no gene match: 9. CDR3 loop: CSASPGLAGSRTQYF. The CDR3 bases are TGCAGTGCTAGTCCGGGACTAGCGGGATCTAGAACCCAGTACTTC.

There are a few counts of this clonotype. Since a much larger clone is just one base distant, this may be a read error. The chain combines TRBV29-1 with TRBJ2-7; no definite D call. In germline, CDR1 is SQVTM, CDR2 ANQGSEA. CDR3 size: 15 residues. CDR3 amino acids: CSIELQAELWYEQYF. The CDR3 nucleotides read TGCAGCATTGAACTCCAGGCCGAACTGTGGTACGAGCAGTACTTC.

The rearrangement joins TRBV21-1 to TRBJ1-5. TRBV21-1 is a listed pseudogene. CDR3 length: 17 residues. This chain's CDR3 is CARNKVPGIESNQPQHF. The CDR3 DNA is TGTGCCAGAAATAAAGTTCCGGGAATAGAAAGCAATCAGCCCCAGCATTTT.

CDR3 in DNA: TGCGCCAGCAGCCAAGAGTGGGGGGGGAACACTGAAGCTTTCTTT. Translated: CASSQEWGGNTEAFF. The chain is built from TRBV4-3 and TRBJ1-1, with D perhaps TRBD1 (5 bases). V dropped 0 bases and J dropped 1 base, with 9 bases sitting between them. The CDR3 has 15 residues. Germline values: CDR1 LGHNA, CDR2 YSLEER.

Comments on this clonotype: This may be a read error, as it is one base from a much larger clone. This chain joins TRBV11-2 and TRBJ2-1; D might be TRBD2 (6 bases). This CDR3 has 14 residues. Germline values: CDR1 SGHAT, CDR2 FQNNGV. The CDR3 nucleotides are TGTGCCAGCAGCTTAGAGGACTACTACAATAAGCAGTTCTTC. As protein: CASSLEDYYNKQFF.